The next 29 T cell receptor beta chains were all read from a single sample in a study of shared clonotypes between healthy human individuals. The table came from immunoSEQ multiplex PCR; TCRdb's copy has only in-frame clones and leaves some out. The sample consists of nearly 1 million clones, about 80% of them appearing once. Specimen: memory CD4+ T cells sorted from blood. Subset specified: CD45RA-negative fraction. The receptors shown here come from a man between 18 and 35 years old in good health.

J is TRBJ2-5 and V is TRBV11-2; D is ambiguous. There are 15 residues in the CDR3. Germline CDR1 SGHAT, CDR2 FQNNGV. V lost 1 base and J 1 base, leaving 10 bases between the germline ends. The CDR3: CASSLAYGIQETQYF. The CDR3 nucleotides are TGTGCCAGCAGCTTAGCGTACGGAATCCAAGAGACCCAGTACTTC. The full variable domain, with the rest looked up from reference TRBV11-2 and TRBJ2-5, is EAGVAQSPRYKIIEKRQSVAFWCNPISGHATLYWYQQILGQGPKLLIQFQNNGVVDDSQLPKDRFSAERLKGVDSTLKIQPAKLEDSAVYLCASSLAYGIQETQYFGPGTRLLVL.

The V call is TRBV6-1, the J call TRBJ1-1, with 9 bases matching TRBD1. This CDR3 has 15 residues. Germline CDR1 reads MNHNS; CDR2 reads SASEGT. Trimming at V came to 6 bases and at J to 3 bases, leaving 8 bases not matched to a gene. The CDR3 DNA follows: TGTGCCAGCAGACCAGGAAGGACAGGGGACACTGAAGCTTTCTTT. It yields the protein CASRPGRTGDTEAFF.

The chain joins TRBV5-4 to TRBJ1-6; D remains ambiguous. V was pared by 4 bases and J by 6 bases, with 17 bases between. This CDR3 spans 16 amino acids. The germline V gene has CDR1 SGHNT and CDR2 YYREEE (reference sequence). CDR3 bases: TGTGCCAGCAGCCCGGGAACTAGGACCCCTAATTCACCCCTCCACTTT. It yields the protein CASSPGTRTPNSPLHF.

The CDR3 DNA reads as TGCGCCAGCAGCTCACGGACAGGATGGGAGACCCAGTACTTC. Protein product: CASSSRTGWETQYF. The rearrangement links TRBV5-1 to TRBJ2-5; 7 positions match TRBD1. The CDR3 loop spans 14 amino acids. The trim removed 3 bases at V and 5 bases at J, leaving 7 bases unmatched. Germline lookup yields CDR1 SGHRS and CDR2 YFSETQ.

The rearrangement links TRBV18 to TRBJ2-6, with D perhaps given as TRBD1 or TRBD2 (6 bases each). Germline loops: CDR1 KGHSH, CDR2 LQKENI. Trimming removed 2 bases from V and 0 bases from J, with 8 bases in between. CDR3 size: 16 residues. The CDR3 nucleotides read TGTGCCAGCTCACCATCGGGGGCCTCTGGGGCCAACGTCCTGACTTTC. Translation gives CASSPSGASGANVLTF.

The rearrangement joins TRBV5-1 to TRBJ2-5, with 10 bases identical to TRBD2. From germline, CDR1 is SGHRS and CDR2 YFSETQ. The CDR3 consists of 16 residues. Trimming cost V 5 bases and J 1 base; bases outside gene matches: 8. The CDR3 coding sequence is TGCGCCAGCAGTGGCCTAGCGGGGGCCATCCAAGAGACCCAGTACTTC. It yields the protein CASSGLAGAIQETQYF.

The rearrangement uses TRBV5-6 and TRBJ2-2, with D perhaps TRBD1 or TRBD2 (5 bases each). Germline CDR1 reads SGHDT; CDR2 reads YYEEEE. This CDR3 has 16 residues. V dropped 0 bases and J dropped 1 base, with 10 bases sitting between them. The DNA of the CDR3 is TGTGCCAGCAGCTTGGAAGGGACCCAGAACACCGGGGAGCTGTTTTTT. Translating it yields CASSLEGTQNTGELFF.

The CDR3 is CASSLDVHEQYF. CDR3 nucleotides: TGCGCCAGCAGCTTGGACGTCCACGAGCAGTACTTC. The chain recombines TRBV5-1 with TRBJ2-7, with D uncertain. V was cut by 0 bases and J by 5 bases, with 6 bases left in between. The CDR3 has 12 amino acids. From germline, CDR1 is SGHRS and CDR2 YFSETQ. The complete variable domain, with remaining parts taken from reference TRBV5-1 and TRBJ2-7, reads KAGVTQTPRYLIKTRGQQVTLSCSPISGHRSVSWYQQTPGQGLQFLFEYFSETQRNKGNFPGRFSGRQFSNSRSEMNVSTLELGDSALYLCASSLDVHEQYFGPGTRLTVT.

The chain is built from TRBV5-5 and TRBJ2-1, with D perhaps TRBD2 (6 bases). This CDR3 contains 18 residues. V lost 2 bases and J lost 5, with 23 bases in between. Per germline, CDR1 SGHKS and CDR2 YYEKEE (reference sequence). The CDR3 DNA sequence: TGTGCCAGCAGCTTCGGTGTCGGAGGGGAGAGGGGACACAATGAGCAGTTCTTC. Its translation is CASSFGVGGERGHNEQFF.

The gene calls are TRBV2 and TRBJ1-1, with a weak D call TRBD1 (5 bases). Deletions cut 6 bases from V and 4 bases from J, with 15 bases between. CDR1 is SNHLY, CDR2 FYNNEI, per germline. This CDR3 comprises 14 residues. The CDR3 DNA is TGTGCCAGCAGGACCAGTGGGGCGCGCACTGAAGCTTTCTTT. Its translation: CASRTSGARTEAFF.

This clone has only a few counts. The rearrangement joins TRBV7-9 to TRBJ1-6; no firm D call. The length of the CDR3 is 17 residues. The germline V gene encodes CDR1 SEHNR and CDR2 FQNEAQ (reference sequence). With 1 base removed from V and 2 bases from J, the gap between germline ends came to 12 bases. The CDR3 reads CASSLDGGVAYNSPLHF. The CDR3 DNA reads as TGTGCCAGCAGCTTAGATGGTGGGGTGGCCTATAATTCACCCCTCCACTTT.

The CDR3 nucleotides are TGTGCCTGGAGCCCGACCCTCAGGGCAGGCAATCAGCCCCAGCATTTT. As protein: CAWSPTLRAGNQPQHF. V is TRBV30 and J is TRBJ1-5; possible D gene TRBD1, 5 bases. The germline V gene has CDR1 GTSNPN and CDR2 SVGIG (reference sequence). This CDR3 region has 16 residues. The V end lost 3 bases, the J end lost 2 bases, and 17 bases lay between the germline ends.

The rearrangement uses TRBV7-2 and TRBJ2-6; D uncertain. The V gene's germline CDR1 is SGHTA and CDR2 FQGNSA. Between the trimmed V and J ends, which lost 2 bases and 2 bases, there was a span of 13 bases. This CDR3 has 17 amino acids. The CDR3 DNA is TGTGCCAGCAGCTTATTATTTTCTGGGACTGGGGCCAACGTCCTGACTTTC. Translated, it gives CASSLLFSGTGANVLTF.

Turning to this clone: A single base separates this from a much larger clone, so it may be a read error. This rearrangement joins TRBV2 to TRBJ2-1, with D possibly matching TRBD1 (6 bases). V dropped 5 bases and J dropped 6 bases, with 8 bases sitting between them. Germline loops: CDR1 SNHLY, CDR2 FYNNEI. CDR3 length equals 12 residues. The CDR3 region is CASSPDSNEQFF. The CDR3 DNA reads as TGTGCCAGCAGTCCGGACAGCAATGAGCAGTTCTTC.

About this clone itself: A far larger clone is one base from this, pointing to a likely read error. Other nucleotide sequences from this sample produce the same CDR3. The chain combines TRBV11-2 with TRBJ2-3; D gene unclear. This CDR3 has 13 residues. Germline CDR1 SGHAT, CDR2 FQNNGV. The V gene lost 2 bases and the J gene lost 1 base, with 4 bases spanning the gap. For the CDR3, the DNA is TGTGCCAGCAGCTTACCGGGCACAGATACGCAGTATTTT. Its protein is CASSLPGTDTQYF.

CDR3 residues: CASRDRDLTNEKLFF. For the CDR3, the DNA is TGTGCCAGCAGGGACCGGGATCTGACTAATGAAAAACTGTTTTTT. This rearrangement joins TRBV2 to TRBJ1-4; D is uncertain. The CDR3 extends over 15 amino acids. In germline, CDR1 is SNHLY, CDR2 FYNNEI. V dropped 6 bases and J dropped 2 bases, with 13 bases sitting between them.

This clone was counted at least ten times. The rearrangement joins TRBV11-2 to TRBJ2-5, with unresolved D. Germline CDR1 SGHAT, CDR2 FQNNGV. V lost 2 bases and J lost 1, with 5 bases in between. This CDR3 has 13 amino acids. CDR3 protein: CASSLLIQETQYF. The CDR3 nucleotides are TGTGCCAGCAGCTTATTAATCCAAGAGACCCAGTACTTC.

V is TRBV7-9 and J is TRBJ2-5; 7 positions match TRBD2. The CDR3 covers 14 residues. V lost 3 bases, J lost 5 bases, and 6 bases stayed unmatched. Germline loops: CDR1 SEHNR, CDR2 FQNEAQ (reference sequence). The DNA for the CDR3 is TGTGCCAGCAGCTTCTTGTCAGCGGGGGAGACCCAGTACTTC. This translates into CASSFLSAGETQYF.

The genes are TRBV5-6 and TRBJ1-6; D remains unclear. Per germline, CDR1 SGHDT and CDR2 YYEEEE. CDR3 length: 13 residues. V was shortened by 4 bases and J by 8 bases, with 10 bases between the two germline ends. CDR3 nucleotide sequence: TGTGCCAGCAGCCTAGCCCTCGATTCACCCCTCCACTTT. It specifies CASSLALDSPLHF.

The rearrangement links TRBV11-1 to TRBJ2-5, with TRBD1 matching 8 bases. Trimming took 1 base from V and 5 from J; bases not matched to a gene: 9. Per germline, CDR1 SGHAT and CDR2 FQDESV (reference sequence). This CDR3 has 16 residues. CDR3 DNA sequence: TGTGCCAGCAGCTTAGAACCGTCAGGGGGCAGGGAGACCCAGTACTTC. Protein sequence: CASSLEPSGGRETQYF.

The chain is built from TRBV9 and TRBJ1-2; a weak D match, TRBD1 (5 bases). The CDR3 length is 14 residues. V was trimmed by 1 base and J by 8 bases, leaving 15 bases between them. The germline gives CDR1 SGDLS, CDR2 YYNGEE. CDR3 residues: CASSVSPREGGYTF. The CDR3 bases are TGTGCCAGCAGCGTATCCCCCAGGGAAGGGGGCTACACCTTC. Full variable domain (outside the CDR3, taken from reference TRBV9 and TRBJ1-2): DSGVTQTPKHLITATGQRVTLRCSPRSGDLSVYWYQQSLDQGLQFLIQYYNGEERAKGNILERFSAQQFPDLHSELNLSSLELGDSALYFCASSVSPREGGYTFGSGTRLTVV.

The chain links TRBV7-9 to TRBJ2-3; D might be TRBD1 (6 bases). Trimming removed 0 bases from V and 5 bases from J, with 9 bases in between. CDR3 length: 14 amino acids. Per germline, CDR1 SEHNR and CDR2 FQNEAQ (reference sequence). CDR3 sequence reads: CASSLAGALDTQYF. As DNA, the CDR3 is TGTGCCAGCAGCTTAGCGGGGGCTTTAGATACGCAGTATTTT.

The chain carries TRBV10-1 and TRBJ2-7; 8 bases map to TRBD2. The ends lost 4 bases at V and 3 bases at J; junction bases unmatched: 2. The CDR3 contains 13 residues. Germline V lookup: CDR1 WNHNN, CDR2 SYGVQD (reference sequence). CDR3: CASSVAGGYEQYF. The CDR3 coding sequence is TGCGCCAGCAGTGTGGCGGGGGGCTACGAGCAGTACTTC.

The chain uses TRBV10-2 and TRBJ1-5; D might be TRBD1 (6 bases). V was pared by 4 bases and J by 8 bases, with 12 bases between. Germline V gene lookup returns CDR1 WSHSY and CDR2 SAAADI. The CDR3 covers 13 residues. The CDR3 nucleotides are TGCGCCAGCAGTGGGGGGGGCAGGGAGCCCCAGCATTTT. Translation gives CASSGGGREPQHF.

This rearrangement joins TRBV9 to TRBJ2-1; D ambiguous. Germline assignment: CDR1 SGDLS and CDR2 YYNGEE. The V gene lost 8 bases and the J gene lost 0 bases, with 9 bases spanning the gap. CDR3 length: 13 amino acids. CDR3: CASSRPSYNEQFF. CDR3 DNA sequence: TGTGCCAGTAGCCGGCCCTCCTACAATGAGCAGTTCTTC.

This sequence joins TRBV10-3 and TRBJ1-6, with 8 bases identical to TRBD1. CDR3 size: 15 residues. Germline values: CDR1 ENHRY, CDR2 SYGVKD. V dropped 7 bases and J dropped 10; count of bases not matched to a gene: 12. The CDR3, as DNA: TGTGCCATCACCCCGGACAGGGCTCGACGGTCACCCCTCCACTTT. It translates to CAITPDRARRSPLHF.

Here the CDR3 reads CASSLQGSPYNEQFF. The CDR3, as DNA: TGCGCCAGCAGCTTGCAGGGTAGCCCCTACAATGAGCAGTTCTTC. The gene calls are TRBV5-1 and TRBJ2-1; possibly TRBD1 for D (5 bases). Germline-derived CDR1 and CDR2 are SGHRS and YFSETQ. V gave up 1 base and J gave up 2 bases, with 10 bases separating them. The CDR3 extends over 15 amino acids.

This clone has a single count. Other nucleotide sequences in the sample specify the same CDR3. The J gene is TRBJ2-7, the V gene TRBV6-1, with unresolved D. The CDR3 has 15 residues. V was trimmed by 0 bases and J by 4 bases, leaving 13 bases between them. CDR1 and CDR2 (germline): MNHNS, SASEGT. In nucleotides, the CDR3 is TGTGCCAGCAGTGAAGCGGGCACCGGGCCATACGAGCAGTACTTC. Amino acids: CASSEAGTGPYEQYF.

This rearrangement joins TRBV29-1 to TRBJ1-2; D gene unclear. Trimming took 2 bases from V and 4 from J, leaving 8 bases between them. Germline CDR1 reads SQVTM; CDR2 reads ANQGSEA. The CDR3 runs 12 residues. This CDR3 is CSVERQSYGYTF. Here the CDR3 DNA reads TGCAGCGTTGAAAGGCAATCCTATGGCTACACCTTC. The full variable domain, rest sourced from reference TRBV29-1 and TRBJ1-2, is SAVISQKPSRDICQRGTSLTIQCQVDSQVTMMFWYRQQPGQSLTLIATANQGSEATYESGFVIDKFPISRPNLTFSTLTVSNMSPEDSSIYLCSVERQSYGYTFGSGTRLTVV.